The 24 T cell receptor beta chains given below trace back to one sample, sequenced in a study of T-cell reconstitution after alpha-beta-depleted transplantation in children. Their antigen targets remain unknown. Study-wide results and limits: Fresh T-cell production supplied most of the T-cell counts and diversity seen one year after transplant.

Unique molecular identifiers were used to barcode this TCRbeta library. TCRdb used MiXCR to reprocess the PCR reads, holding one entry per CDR3 protein. The table includes some 300,000 distinct CDR3 sequences, over 7% detected once. The starting material was peripheral blood, obtained 360 days after TCRalphabeta/CD19-depleted stem cell transplant. The origin of the receptors is a female patient between 2 and 10 years old who had a stem cell transplant for Fanconi anemia, so the T cells may come from the graft donor.

The chain joins TRBV20-1 to TRBJ1-6; 7 bases match TRBD1. With V trimmed by 0 bases and J by 7 bases, 9 bases remained unmatched. The CDR3 runs to 16 residues. Germline loops: CDR1 DFQATT, CDR2 SNEGSKA (reference sequence). The CDR3 loop is CSARDPLGQENSPLHF. The DNA of the CDR3 is TGCAGTGCTAGAGACCCCCTCGGACAGGAGAATTCACCCCTCCACTTT.

At least ten counts were recorded for this clonotype. The chain employs TRBV7-3 and TRBJ2-2, with D perhaps TRBD2 (5 bases). This CDR3 has 12 amino acids. Deletions cut 6 bases from V and 3 bases from J, with 5 bases between. Germline V CDR1 and CDR2: SGHTA, FQGTGA. CDR3 region: CASREDTGELFF. As DNA, the CDR3 is TGTGCCAGCAGGGAGGACACCGGGGAGCTGTTTTTT.

Many counts were recorded for this clonotype. The chain couples TRBV7-9 to TRBJ2-1; D remains unclear. The CDR3 consists of 13 residues. Germline CDR1 is SEHNR and CDR2 is FQNEAQ (reference sequence). Trimming left V 8 bases short and J 2 bases short, with 10 bases between. CDR3 bases: TGTGCCAGCGGAAGGGTCCCCTACAATGAGCAGTTCTTC. Its translation: CASGRVPYNEQFF.

About this clonotype itself: This sequence may be a read error, since a much larger clone differs from it by one base. J is TRBJ2-1 and V is TRBV20-1, with D unresolved. CDR3 size: 16 residues. Per the germline V gene, CDR1 is DFQATT and CDR2 is SNEGSKA (reference sequence). For the CDR3, the DNA is TGCTGTGCTAGAGATCAGCCCTTTCTTCCCTACAATGAGCAGTTCTTC. As protein: CCARDQPFLPYNEQFF.

This clonotype was picked up many times. The genes are TRBV12-3 or TRBV12-4 and TRBJ2-7; TRBD1 might be the D (6 bases). The germline V and J ends were trimmed by 5 bases and 6 bases, with 17 bases remaining between them. The CDR3 sequence is 14 residues long. CDR3 sequence (DNA): TGTGCCAGCAGTCCCACAGGGAATTGGGGCGAGCAGTACGTC. This gives the protein CASSPTGNWGEQYV.

Ten or more counts support this clonotype. CDR3 sequence reads: CASSLYFQETQYF. The CDR3 DNA reads TGTGCCAGCAGCTTATATTTCCAAGAGACCCAGTACTTC. The rearrangement uses TRBV7-9 and TRBJ2-5; unclear D gene. The V end lost 2 bases, the J end lost 1 base, and 5 bases lay between the germline ends. The CDR3 sequence is 13 residues long. Germline CDR1 reads SEHNR; CDR2 reads FQNEAQ (reference sequence).

This clonotype was observed at least ten times. The chain recombines TRBV12-3 or TRBV12-4 with TRBJ1-1; 9 positions match TRBD1. The CDR3 sequence is 15 residues long. V trimming: 5 bases; J trimming: 0 bases; junction bases outside the gene matches: 4. CDR3 sequence reads: CASSRWTGVNTEAFF. The CDR3 bases are TGTGCCAGCAGTCGATGGACAGGGGTGAACACTGAAGCTTTCTTT.

The chain is built from TRBV20-1 and TRBJ2-1; D is unresolved. CDR1 DFQATT and CDR2 SNEGSKA come from the germline V gene (reference sequence). V lost 0 bases to trimming and J lost 4 bases, with 10 bases between them. The CDR3 consists of 14 residues. In DNA, the CDR3 is TGCAGTGCTAGAGATATTCAGTATTACAATGAGCAGTTCTTC. Its protein product is CSARDIQYYNEQFF.

In nucleotides, the CDR3 is TGCAGTGCCAGATTAGGGAGCACAGATACGCAGTATTTT. Encoded protein: CSARLGSTDTQYF. The V call is TRBV20-1, the J call TRBJ2-3; D gene uncertain. Germline V gene sequence: CDR1 DFQATT, CDR2 SNEGSKA (reference sequence). This CDR3 is built from 13 residues. V was pared by 6 bases and J by 0 bases, with 10 bases between.

In its sample, this clonotype was seen many times. The chain joins TRBV5-1 to TRBJ2-5, with 7 bases lining up with TRBD1. This CDR3 comprises 16 residues. Germline V gene data show CDR1 as SGHRS and CDR2 as YFSETQ. Trimming cost V 4 bases and J 3 bases; bases outside gene matches: 12. CDR3 bases: TGCGCCAGCAGCCTAATGTATTTTGACAGGGAAGAGACCCAGTACTTC. It is translated as CASSLMYFDREETQYF.

This clonotype was recorded a few times. The chain links TRBV18 to TRBJ2-7, with D possibly TRBD1 on 6 matching bases. The germline gives CDR1 KGHSH, CDR2 LQKENI. V shed 3 bases and J shed 3 bases, with 12 bases lying between them. The CDR3 extends over 14 amino acids. CDR3 DNA: TGTGCCAGCTCACCCTTACCCAGGGGCTACGAGCAGTACTTC. It encodes CASSPLPRGYEQYF.

This clonotype was observed a few times. V gene TRBV27 combines with J gene TRBJ1-4; TRBD1 matches at 9 bases. The germline CDR1 and CDR2 sequences are MNHEY and SMNVEV (reference sequence). This CDR3 region has 13 residues. Unmatched junction bases numbered 8, after V lost 10 bases and J lost 8 bases. The CDR3 here is CATRGQGGEKLFF. The CDR3 region has the DNA TGTGCCACGAGGGGACAGGGAGGCGAAAAACTGTTTTTT.

This clonotype appeared many times. The chain joins TRBV20-1 to TRBJ2-3; D possibly matches TRBD1 or TRBD2 (5 bases each). Trimming shortened V by 6 bases and J by 1 base, and 11 bases separated the two germline ends. CDR1 is DFQATT and CDR2 is SNEGSKA in the germline V gene (reference sequence). The CDR3 has 13 residues. DNA for the CDR3: TGCAGTGCCCCCCGGGACGGCACAGATACGCAGTATTTT. Protein product: CSAPRDGTDTQYF.

This clonotype was seen many times. V gene TRBV29-1 combines with J gene TRBJ1-3; D gene unclear. CDR1 SQVTM and CDR2 ANQGSEA come from the germline V gene. V lost 7 bases to trimming and J lost 4 bases, with 8 bases between them. The CDR3 totals 11 residues. CDR3 residues: CSGGIGNTIYF. CDR3 nucleotide sequence: TGCAGCGGTGGAATCGGAAACACCATATATTTT. The full variable domain, rest sourced from reference TRBV29-1 and TRBJ1-3, is SAVISQKPSRDICQRGTSLTIQCQVDSQVTMMFWYRQQPGQSLTLIATANQGSEATYESGFVIDKFPISRPNLTFSTLTVSNMSPEDSSIYLCSGGIGNTIYFGEGSWLTVV.

The chain joins TRBV6-2 or TRBV6-3 to TRBJ2-2; D call uncertain. Trimming shortened V by 4 bases and J by 3 bases, and 12 bases separated the two germline ends. The CDR3 sequence is 15 residues long. Looked up from germline, CDR1 is MNHEY and CDR2 is SVGEGT. The CDR3 loop is CASSWALRDTGELFF. CDR3 nucleotide sequence: TGTGCCAGCAGTTGGGCGCTAAGGGACACCGGGGAGCTGTTTTTT.

The V and J genes are TRBV28 and TRBJ2-7, with 8 bases identical to TRBD1. The V gene end was trimmed by 5 bases and the J gene end by 0 bases; junction bases not matched to a gene: 12. CDR1 and CDR2 from the germline V gene are MDHEN and SYDVKM. CDR3 length equals 17 residues. CDR3 protein: CASSHGQGRSNSYEQYV. CDR3 coding DNA: TGTGCCAGCAGTCACGGACAGGGAAGGTCCAACTCCTACGAGCAGTACGTC.

This clonotype was seen more than once but under ten times. This chain uses TRBV7-2 with TRBJ1-1; 8 nucleotides agree with TRBD1. This CDR3 spans 14 amino acids. Trimming at V came to 1 base and at J to 7 bases, leaving 5 bases not matched to a gene. The germline gives CDR1 SGHTA, CDR2 FQGNSA. In DNA form, the CDR3 reads TGTGCCAGCAGCTTAGATAACAGGGGGTTTGAAGCTTTCTTT. Encoded protein: CASSLDNRGFEAFF.

In its sample, this clonotype was seen a few times. The chain joins TRBV30 to TRBJ1-3; 8 bases are shared with TRBD1. V was clipped by 0 bases and J by 0 bases; unmatched bases: 10. The CDR3 runs 18 residues. Per germline, CDR1 GTSNPN and CDR2 SVGIG (reference sequence). CDR3 sequence: CAWSVRGGQAPSGNTIYF. For the CDR3, the DNA is TGTGCCTGGAGTGTACGGGGGGGACAGGCCCCCTCTGGAAACACCATATATTTT.

The chain uses TRBV29-1 and TRBJ2-3, with D maybe TRBD1 (12 bases). The germline V gene encodes CDR1 SQVTM and CDR2 ANQGSEA. CDR3 length equals 16 residues. V was trimmed by 3 bases and J by 6 bases, leaving 22 bases between them. In DNA form, the CDR3 reads TGCAGCGTTGAGGGACAGGGGGCTAGCGGGAGGGATACGCAGTATTTT. Protein: CSVEGQGASGRDTQYF.

This clonotype was detected only a few times. Written as DNA, the CDR3 is TGTGCCAGCAGCTTACTAGGCGGAGAGACCCAGTACTTC. It yields the protein CASSLLGGETQYF. This rearrangement joins TRBV7-9 to TRBJ2-5; D is unresolved. Germline CDR1 is SEHNR and CDR2 is FQNEAQ (reference sequence). V was pared by 2 bases and J by 4 bases, with 8 bases between. This CDR3 is 13 amino acids long.

This clonotype was counted a few times. The chain is built from TRBV5-6 and TRBJ2-4, with D possibly being TRBD2 (5 bases). Germline values: CDR1 SGHDT, CDR2 YYEEEE. There are 13 residues in the CDR3. V was trimmed by 4 bases and J by 8 bases, leaving 13 bases between them. Here the CDR3 reads CASSLRGEDIQYF. CDR3 DNA sequence: TGTGCCAGCAGCCTTCGGGGAGAGGACATTCAGTACTTC.

This clonotype occurred many times. The J gene is TRBJ2-7, the V gene TRBV4-2; 10 nucleotides align to TRBD1. V was clipped by 4 bases and J by 3 bases; unmatched bases: 3. Germline-derived CDR1 and CDR2 are LGHNA and YNFKEQ. There are 14 residues in the CDR3. The CDR3 sequence is CASSPDRGHYEQYF. The CDR3 nucleotides read TGTGCCAGCAGCCCCGACAGGGGGCACTACGAGCAGTACTTC.

This clonotype has a count of ten or more. The V gene is TRBV20-1, the J gene TRBJ1-1; no definite D call. V lost 4 bases and J lost 4, with 19 bases in between. This CDR3 is 15 amino acids long. Germline assignment: CDR1 DFQATT and CDR2 SNEGSKA (reference sequence). DNA of the CDR3: TGCAGTGCTAATGATGGGAGTTGGAGTGGCACTGAAGCTTTCTTT. Its protein is CSANDGSWSGTEAFF.

V is TRBV5-6 and J is TRBJ1-2; no clear D gene. CDR1 SGHDT and CDR2 YYEEEE come from the germline V gene. The CDR3 length is 11 residues. With 3 bases removed from V and 10 bases from J, the gap between germline ends came to 10 bases. The CDR3 coding sequence is TGTGCCAGCAGCTCCTCAGGTTACTACACCTTC. This gives the protein CASSSSGYYTF.